These 23 T cell receptor beta chains were sequenced from one sample in a study of OX40 agonist ivuxolimab in advanced cancers. Using immunoSEQ multiplex PCR, the repertoire was profiled, and TCRdb retains in-frame clones only, with some absent. The data contain 72,000 or so clones, around 87% of them seen just once; the ten biggest clones take up 0.2% to 0.3%. The sample in question was CD4+ or CD8+ T cells sorted from blood, obtained in a trial of the OX40 agonist ivuxolimab. The receptors shown here come from an adult with an advanced solid tumor such as melanoma, head and neck, liver or kidney cancer.

This clone was recorded a few times. This chain joins TRBV19 and TRBJ2-7; possible D gene TRBD2, 6 bases. CDR1 is LNHDA, CDR2 SQIVND, per germline (reference sequence). Trimming took 4 bases from V and 3 from J, leaving 13 bases between them. The CDR3 extends over 14 amino acids. CDR3 bases: TGTGCCAGTAGTACCTCCGGGAGCCTCTACGAGCAGTACTTC. Its protein is CASSTSGSLYEQYF.

The V gene is TRBV4-1, the J gene TRBJ1-4, with a possible D match to TRBD1 (5 bases). The CDR3 is 17 residues long. V dropped 1 base and J dropped 8 bases, with 20 bases sitting between them. The V gene's germline CDR1 is MGHRA and CDR2 YSYEKL. CDR3 residues: CASSQAKGRDSFEKLFF. The DNA of the CDR3 is TGCGCCAGCAGCCAAGCAAAAGGCAGGGATTCTTTCGAAAAACTGTTTTTT.

This chain links TRBV5-4 with TRBJ1-2, with D unclear. Trimming removed 1 base from V and 11 bases from J, with 18 bases in between. Germline V CDR1 and CDR2: SGHNT, YYREEE (reference sequence). This CDR3 has 14 amino acids. The CDR3 protein is CASSLFGDRGPYTF. The CDR3 bases are TGTGCCAGCAGCTTGTTTGGGGATCGCGGGCCGTACACCTTC.

The chain links TRBV5-1 to TRBJ2-7; 14 bases fit TRBD2. The junction had 8 bases not matched to a gene; V was cut back by 4 bases and J by 5 bases. The CDR3 loop spans 16 amino acids. Germline values: CDR1 SGHRS, CDR2 YFSETQ. CDR3 sequence reads: CASSPGTSGRAHEQYF. CDR3 DNA sequence: TGCGCCAGCAGCCCCGGGACTAGCGGGAGAGCCCACGAGCAGTACTTC.

This chain joins TRBV11-2 and TRBJ2-1; 10 nucleotides match TRBD1. Germline CDR1 SGHAT, CDR2 FQNNGV. This CDR3 has 18 residues. V lost 5 bases to trimming and J lost 9 bases; unmatched junction nucleotides: 19. The CDR3 protein is CASSPLGIWGTGVGEQFF. CDR3 bases: TGTGCCAGCAGCCCCCTTGGCATCTGGGGGACAGGGGTTGGTGAGCAGTTCTTC.

The V and J genes are TRBV4-2 and TRBJ2-3, with 8 bases identical to TRBD2. J was trimmed by 5 bases and V by 4 bases; bases with no gene match: 11. This CDR3 spans 16 amino acids. Germline-derived CDR1 and CDR2 are LGHNA and YNFKEQ. The DNA of the CDR3 is TGTGCCAGCAGCCGACGAGCGGGAGTGGATGGAGATACGCAGTATTTT. It is translated as CASSRRAGVDGDTQYF.

This chain joins TRBV7-9 and TRBJ1-1, with 9 positions matching TRBD1. The V gene end was trimmed by 6 bases and the J gene end by 4 bases; junction bases not matched to a gene: 6. CDR3 length: 14 amino acids. Germline values: CDR1 SEHNR, CDR2 FQNEAQ (reference sequence). The CDR3 reads CASSYGQGTTEAFF. CDR3 sequence (DNA): TGTGCCAGCAGTTACGGACAGGGGACCACTGAAGCTTTCTTT. The full variable domain, in which reference TRBV7-9 and TRBJ1-1 provide the parts outside the CDR3, is DTGVSQNPRHKITKRGQNVTFRCDPISEHNRLYWYRQTLGQGPEFLTYFQNEAQLEKSRLLSDRFSAERPKGSFSTLEIQRTEQGDSAMYLCASSYGQGTTEAFFGQGTRLTVV.

The genes are TRBV27 and TRBJ1-5, with unresolved D. Germline loops: CDR1 MNHEY, CDR2 SMNVEV (reference sequence). The CDR3 totals 16 residues. V lost 0 bases to trimming and J lost 0 bases, with 9 bases between them. CDR3 amino acids: CASSLSPDYSNQPQHF. The CDR3 DNA reads as TGTGCCAGCAGTTTATCACCAGACTATAGCAATCAGCCCCAGCATTTT.

V and J are TRBV18 and TRBJ1-5; D unresolved. V shed 2 bases and J shed 4 bases, with 6 bases lying between them. The V gene's germline CDR1 is KGHSH and CDR2 LQKENI. The CDR3 length is 13 residues. The CDR3 spells CASSPYGNQPQHF. CDR3 sequence (DNA): TGTGCCAGCTCACCATACGGGAATCAGCCCCAGCATTTT. The variable domain in full, completed from reference TRBV18 and TRBJ1-5, reads NAGVMQNPRHLVRRRGQEARLRCSPMKGHSHVYWYRQLPEEGLKFMVYLQKENIIDESGMPKERFSAEFPKEGPSILRIQQVVRGDSAAYFCASSPYGNQPQHFGDGTRLSIL.

The CDR3 DNA reads TGTGCCAGCAGTGAAAGGGGGGGGAAGACCCAGTACTTC. This translates into CASSERGGKTQYF. V and J are TRBV2 and TRBJ2-5; D might be TRBD2 (7 bases). This CDR3 is 13 amino acids long. Per the germline V gene, CDR1 is SNHLY and CDR2 is FYNNEI. V was pared by 2 bases and J by 6 bases, with 10 bases between.

The count of this clone is one. The chain employs TRBV5-4 and TRBJ1-5, with D hard to call. CDR1 and CDR2 (germline): SGHNT, YYREEE (reference sequence). This CDR3 has 15 residues. V shed 3 bases and J shed 0 bases, with 10 bases lying between them. The CDR3 DNA sequence: TGTGCCAGCAGCTACGGGGTAAATAGCAATCAGCCCCAGCATTTT. This encodes CASSYGVNSNQPQHF.

This clone was observed a single time. This chain uses TRBV18 with TRBJ2-1; D is unclear. With 4 bases removed from V and 2 bases from J, the gap between germline ends came to 6 bases. Germline CDR1 reads KGHSH; CDR2 reads LQKENI. The CDR3 loop spans 13 amino acids. CDR3: CASSLTAYNEQFF. The CDR3, as DNA: TGTGCCAGCTCACTCACGGCCTACAATGAGCAGTTCTTC.

The V gene is TRBV5-4, the J gene TRBJ2-4; 11 nucleotides align to TRBD2. This CDR3 region has 16 residues. The germline V gene has CDR1 SGHNT and CDR2 YYREEE (reference sequence). The trim removed 4 bases at V and 2 bases at J, leaving 5 bases unmatched. The DNA of the CDR3 is TGTGCCAGCAGCACAACTAGCGGGAGTTCCAAAAACATTCAGTACTTC. Translated, it gives CASSTTSGSSKNIQYF.

This clone was observed a handful of times. This sequence joins TRBV11-2 and TRBJ1-4; D is undetermined. The V end was cut by 1 base, the J end by 4 bases, with 10 bases between. This CDR3 comprises 15 residues. The V gene's germline CDR1 is SGHAT and CDR2 FQNNGV. For the CDR3, the DNA is TGTGCCAGCAGCTTAGCGGCAGCGGTTAATGAAAAACTGTTTTTT. Its translation is CASSLAAAVNEKLFF. The variable domain in full, completed from reference TRBV11-2 and TRBJ1-4, reads EAGVAQSPRYKIIEKRQSVAFWCNPISGHATLYWYQQILGQGPKLLIQFQNNGVVDDSQLPKDRFSAERLKGVDSTLKIQPAKLEDSAVYLCASSLAAAVNEKLFFGSGTQLSVL.

The chain is built from TRBV27 and TRBJ2-5; D perhaps matches TRBD1 (6 bases). Trimming stripped 4 bases from V and 2 bases from J, with 11 bases between. CDR3 length equals 14 residues. CDR1 and CDR2 (germline): MNHEY, SMNVEV (reference sequence). CDR3 sequence (DNA): TGTGCCAGCAGTTCCGGGACACGACAAGAGACCCAGTACTTC. It encodes CASSSGTRQETQYF.

The CDR3 nucleotides read TGTGCCAGCAGTTTCCTCGGGACAGCGTACCAAGAGACCCAGTACTTC. It specifies CASSFLGTAYQETQYF. V usage is TRBV28 and J usage is TRBJ2-5; 7 nucleotides line up with TRBD1. CDR1 and CDR2 from the germline V gene are MDHEN and SYDVKM. The trim removed 3 bases at V and 0 bases at J, leaving 7 bases unmatched. This CDR3 has 16 residues.

V usage is TRBV11-2 and J usage is TRBJ1-5; D remains ambiguous. V lost 1 base to trimming and J lost 0 bases, with 13 bases between them. Germline V gene data show CDR1 as SGHAT and CDR2 as FQNNGV. CDR3 length: 17 amino acids. The CDR3 region is CASSLVYSDYSNQPQHF. The CDR3 bases are TGTGCCAGCAGCTTAGTTTACAGCGATTATAGCAATCAGCCCCAGCATTTT.

This chain joins TRBV19 and TRBJ2-7; 7 bases fit TRBD1. The CDR3 extends over 15 amino acids. Germline V lookup: CDR1 LNHDA, CDR2 SQIVND (reference sequence). Losses at the gene ends were 2 bases for V and 3 bases for J; bases not matched to a gene: 7. The CDR3 nucleotides read TGTGCCAGTAGTATATCCCGGGACAGAGTCTACGAGCAGTACTTC. It yields the protein CASSISRDRVYEQYF.

The chain carries TRBV28 and TRBJ1-4; no clear D gene. The V gene lost 3 bases and the J gene lost 5 bases, with 10 bases spanning the gap. CDR1 is MDHEN, CDR2 SYDVKM, per germline. This CDR3 has 14 residues. The DNA of the CDR3 is TGTGCCAGCAGTTTCGGGTCAGTAAATGAAAAACTGTTTTTT. Translation: CASSFGSVNEKLFF.

The chain employs TRBV29-1 and TRBJ1-1; TRBD1 is a possible D gene (5 bases). Germline assignment: CDR1 SQVTM and CDR2 ANQGSEA. The CDR3 contains 11 residues. The germline V and J ends were trimmed by 7 bases and 2 bases, with 8 bases remaining between them. Here the CDR3 reads CSARTNTEAFF. Written as DNA, the CDR3 is TGCAGCGCCCGGACAAACACTGAAGCTTTCTTT.

V gene TRBV27 combines with J gene TRBJ2-7; D is perhaps TRBD1 (5 bases). Germline CDR1 reads MNHEY; CDR2 reads SMNVEV (reference sequence). This CDR3 spans 13 amino acids. Trimming left V 5 bases short and J 1 base short, with 9 bases between. CDR3 DNA: TGTGCCAGCAGTAAGACAGCGTCCTACGAGCAGTACTTC. The encoded protein is CASSKTASYEQYF.

The rearrangement links TRBV19 to TRBJ2-3; TRBD2 matches 7 bases. CDR3 length: 17 residues. V lost 3 bases and J lost 3; bases outside the gene matches: 12. CDR1 is LNHDA and CDR2 is SQIVND in the germline V gene (reference sequence). CDR3 protein: CASSIIMSASGTDTQYF. The CDR3 nucleotides are TGTGCCAGTAGTATCATTATGTCGGCTAGCGGTACAGATACGCAGTATTTT.

The CDR3 DNA sequence: TGTGCCAGCAGCTGGCAGGGACAGGGGAATCAGCCCCAGCATTTT. Translating gives CASSWQGQGNQPQHF. The rearrangement links TRBV7-8 to TRBJ1-5; TRBD1 matches 10 bases. CDR1 SGHVS and CDR2 FQNEAQ come from the germline V gene. J lost 4 bases, V lost 4 bases, and 4 bases had no gene match. The CDR3 is 15 amino acids.